This TCR beta chain came from a study of molecular identifiers for immune sequencing clone quantification (dated by TCRdb to between 2018 and 2020). For context, the study as a whole: For a replicate experiment, RNA from approximately 20,000 or 100,000 naive CD8 T cells was divided into five aliquots, and four of the five aliquots were sequenced. This methods study benchmarked molecular-identifier clustering-based TCR repertoire sequencing (MIDCIRS) and TCR RNA copy counting, using CD8 T cells to do so. The paper as a whole reports these results and caveats: About three recovered TCR RNA copies per cell were obtained by modeling, versus approximately 9 by digital PCR, implying a capture efficiency of about 30%. Spiked-in Jurkat TCR RNA equivalent to a single cell was reported to be detectable even among one million naive CD8 T cells. In CMV-specific effector cells, clones with more than 20 RNA copies accounted for over 97% of molecules, whereas in naive cells such clones accounted for under 1%. The naive libraries included spiked-in Jurkat TCR RNA (under eleven copies' worth), and this Jurkat TCR RNA is not part of the donor repertoire. Without barcode sub-clustering, chimeric consensus sequences inflated TCR diversity; chimeras reached as high as 47%. The sizes of highly expanded clones could end up underestimated when identical TCR molecules share a barcode.

Libraries of naive CD8 T cells were built from anywhere between about 17,000 and 1,000,000 sorted cells, with 10%, 30% or 50% of the purified RNA used. On a BD FACSAria II, naive CD8 T cells were FACS-sorted as CD8+CD4-CCR7+CD45RA+ and collected into RLT Plus buffer. To test detection sensitivity, Jurkat RNA equal to about nine TCR copies was added to samples of about 20,000-1,100,000 naive CD8 T cells. Enrichment of CD8 T cells was performed with RosetteSep CD8+ T Cell Enrichment Cocktail and Ficoll-Paque, after which ACK red cell lysis was carried out. This clonotype was observed many times. The antigen it recognizes is unknown. The sample holds no much larger clone one base away, and base qualities are not on file. From the germline V gene, CDR1 is MDHEN and CDR2 is SYDVKM. V is pared back by 7 bases and J by 9 bases, with 13 bases lying between the germline termini. The CDR3 contains 12 residues, cysteine and phenylalanine counted. Of all the DNA, just the CDR3 is kept, 36 bases in frame from base 1.

Receptors were amplified or captured by PCR. TCRdb shows the sequencer as Illumina HiSeq 4000. Bulk TCR libraries were prepared as previously described, using TCR primers listed in Table S5. Purification of total RNA was performed with the Qiagen AllPrep DNA/RNA kit. Before analysis, reads from multiple sequencing runs of the same library were pooled. The paper's processing steps were these. Reads were retained only if an exact TCR constant sequence was present, and the retained reads were trimmed to 150 nt and grouped according to their 12-nt molecular barcodes. Reads within each barcode group were sub-clustered using a 15% Levenshtein threshold, and quality-weighted consensus sequences were constructed for each RNA molecule. Non-functional sequences were excluded, and lower-count sequences lying one edit away from another sequence were also excluded. Barcode sub-clusters with fewer than 20% of the maximum read count were removed, based on fitting two negative binomial distributions. TCRdb trimmed the raw reads at Q25, called clones with MiXCR and kept productive beta chains. Each entry is one CDR3 protein sequence, shown with its most common DNA and genes. The V and J calls, along with clone size, are taken from TCRdb and not from the paper's own processing. This sample is represented by 300,000 to 400,000 distinct CDR3 sequences; about a fifth of them were singletons. The leading ten clones occupy about 0.79% of the sample.

The rearrangement combines TRBV28 with TRBJ2-1; the D gene is possibly TRBD1, with 5 bases matching. The sample taken for sequencing was naive CD8+ T cells from blood, with Jurkat cell RNA spiked in. The cell subset or site label here, explained by the study, means: FACS-sorted CD8+CD4-CCR7+CD45RA+ naive T cells. The sequence was collected from a human donor in good health. Some libraries in this study had Jurkat cell RNA spiked in. The CDR3 amino acid sequence is: CASNPLRGEQFF. The DNA reads as follows: TGTGCCAGCAACCCTCTTAGGGGTGAGCAGTTCTTC. With all but the CDR3 taken from the reference TRBV28 and TRBJ2-1 genes, the full variable domain is: DVKVTQSSRYLVKRTGEKVFLECVQDMDHENMFWYRQDPGLGLRLIYFSYDVKMKEKGDIPEGYSVSREKKERFSLILESASTNQTSMYLCASNPLRGEQFFGPGTRLTVL.